The 25 T cell receptor beta chains in this list originate from one sample, sequenced in a study of shared clonotypes between healthy human individuals. The data were produced by immunoSEQ multiplex PCR, yet TCRdb's version contains in-frame clones alone and is incomplete. Counted here are more than 550,000 clones, around 91% occurring once; the ten biggest clones make up less than 40%. Sequencing was done on a sample of memory CD8+ T cells from PBMCs. Subset defined: CD45RO+ cells pooled with CCR7-negative TemRA cells. These receptors all stem from a man between 18 and 35 years old in good health. Some clones in this sample may be carry-over from other donors' samples.

The chain joins TRBV28 to TRBJ2-7; TRBD2 aligns across 8 bases. Germline values: CDR1 MDHEN, CDR2 SYDVKM. V lost 4 bases to trimming and J lost 3 bases; unmatched junction nucleotides: 11. The CDR3 length is 16 residues. This CDR3 reads CASSSGLAGQYYEQYF. The CDR3 nucleotides read TGTGCCAGCAGTTCAGGTTTAGCGGGACAATACTACGAGCAGTACTTC.

This sequence joins TRBV4-2 and TRBJ2-4, with D unresolved. CDR3 length: 10 amino acids. CDR1 and CDR2 (germline): LGHNA, YNFKEQ. The V gene lost 6 bases and the J gene lost 7 bases, with 4 bases spanning the gap. The CDR3 DNA follows: TGTGCCAGCAGGGGGAACATTCAGTACTTC. This translates into CASRGNIQYF.

V gene TRBV29-1 combines with J gene TRBJ1-1, with D possibly being TRBD1 (5 bases). V lost 4 bases to trimming and J lost 0 bases, with 12 bases between them. The CDR3 has 14 amino acids. In germline, CDR1 is SQVTM, CDR2 ANQGSEA. The CDR3 DNA reads as TGCAGCGTTGGGACACACAACCTGAACACTGAAGCTTTCTTT. Its protein product is CSVGTHNLNTEAFF.

The rearrangement uses TRBV6-6 and TRBJ2-1; the D is unclear. The CDR3 loop spans 13 amino acids. V lost 0 bases and J lost 8, with 8 bases in between. Germline V gene sequence: CDR1 MNHNY, CDR2 SVGAGI (reference sequence). CDR3 coding DNA: TGTGCCAGCAGTTACTCATCCGGAGATGAGCAGTTCTTC. The encoded protein is CASSYSSGDEQFF.

About this clone itself: This may arise from a read error, as a much more abundant clone is one base away. This CDR3 is also generated by other DNA sequences in the sample. The rearrangement joins TRBV9 to TRBJ2-7; perhaps TRBD1 as D (5 bases). Trimming left V 0 bases short and J 0 bases short, with 7 bases between. Looked up from germline, CDR1 is SGDLS and CDR2 is YYNGEE. This CDR3 is 14 amino acids long. This CDR3 is CASSVGQSSYEQYF. The CDR3 nucleotides read TGTGCCAGCAGCGTAGGACAGAGCTCCTACGAGCAGTACTTC.

The chain couples TRBV28 to TRBJ2-7; 8 nucleotides match TRBD1. After removal of 5 bases from V and 0 bases from J, the junction contained 6 bases not matched to a gene. The CDR3 is 15 residues long. CDR1 is MDHEN, CDR2 SYDVKM, per germline. Here the CDR3 reads CASSRTGRPSYEQYF. CDR3 nucleotide sequence: TGTGCCAGCAGTCGGACAGGGCGCCCCTCCTACGAGCAGTACTTC.

This rearrangement joins TRBV4-3 to TRBJ2-2, with 10 positions matching TRBD2. V lost 0 bases, J lost 5 bases, and 9 bases stayed unmatched. This CDR3 is built from 18 residues. CDR1 LGHNA and CDR2 YSLEER come from the germline V gene. The CDR3 sequence is CASSQDRVLAGETGELFF. The CDR3 bases are TGCGCCAGCAGCCAAGATCGCGTTCTAGCGGGAGAAACCGGGGAGCTGTTTTTT.

This clone appeared a few times. This specimen includes other DNA sequences encoding the same CDR3. This rearrangement joins TRBV27 to TRBJ2-7; the D gene could be TRBD1 or TRBD2 (5 bases each). The V gene's germline CDR1 is MNHEY and CDR2 SMNVEV (reference sequence). V was trimmed by 3 bases and J by 2 bases, leaving 8 bases between them. This CDR3 region has 13 residues. CDR3 DNA: TGTGCCAGCAGTTTCGGGGCCACCTACGAGCAGTACTTC. It translates to CASSFGATYEQYF.

The chain uses TRBV28 and TRBJ2-4, with D perhaps TRBD1 (6 bases). Germline CDR1 and CDR2: MDHEN and SYDVKM. This CDR3 comprises 15 residues. V was trimmed by 6 bases and J by 0 bases, leaving 12 bases between them. CDR3 coding DNA: TGTGCCAGCAGCTCAGGGGTGGTAGCCAAAAACATTCAGTACTTC. Residues: CASSSGVVAKNIQYF.

The chain joins TRBV6-1 to TRBJ2-7; maybe TRBD1 (6 bases). The CDR3 is made up of 18 amino acids. The ends were cut back, 4 bases at V and 3 bases at J, with 25 bases in the middle. CDR1 and CDR2 from the germline V gene are MNHNS and SASEGT. The CDR3 loop reads CASSGNLAGVSVFYEQYF. CDR3 DNA sequence: TGTGCCAGCAGTGGTAACCTGGCAGGGGTCTCAGTGTTCTACGAGCAGTACTTC.

V is TRBV19 and J is TRBJ2-2; the D is unclear. This CDR3 spans 13 amino acids. Trimming stripped 11 bases from V and 2 bases from J, with 12 bases between. Per the germline V gene, CDR1 is LNHDA and CDR2 is SQIVND (reference sequence). DNA of the CDR3: TGTGCCTTAGCAGCTACTAACACCGGGGAGCTGTTTTTT. It yields the protein CALAATNTGELFF.

CDR3: CSVETNTEAFF. CDR3 bases: TGCAGCGTTGAAACTAACACTGAAGCTTTCTTT. The rearrangement joins TRBV29-1 to TRBJ1-1; the D is unclear. CDR3 size: 11 residues. The V end was cut by 2 bases, the J end by 2 bases, with 3 bases between. Per the germline V gene, CDR1 is SQVTM and CDR2 is ANQGSEA. Filled out from reference TRBV29-1 and TRBJ1-1, the complete variable domain reads SAVISQKPSRDICQRGTSLTIQCQVDSQVTMMFWYRQQPGQSLTLIATANQGSEATYESGFVIDKFPISRPNLTFSTLTVSNMSPEDSSIYLCSVETNTEAFFGQGTRLTVV.

V and J are TRBV27 and TRBJ1-2; a weak D match, TRBD1 (5 bases). V gave up 7 bases and J gave up 1 base, with 16 bases separating them. CDR3 size: 15 residues. Germline CDR1 is MNHEY and CDR2 is SMNVEV (reference sequence). The CDR3 nucleotides read TGTGCCAGCACACTTGCGGCAGGGTTTAACTATGGCTACACCTTC. Encoded protein: CASTLAAGFNYGYTF.

The chain is built from TRBV9 and TRBJ1-2; 9 nucleotides line up with TRBD1. Germline loops: CDR1 SGDLS, CDR2 YYNGEE. The CDR3 is 14 residues long. Germline trimming cut 3 bases from V and 5 bases from J; bases unmatched to any gene: 5. The CDR3 coding sequence is TGTGCCAGCAGCGCAGGGACAGGGATATATGGCTACACCTTC. Its translation: CASSAGTGIYGYTF.

This clone was seen a handful of times. The chain joins TRBV6-4 to TRBJ2-3; D is unresolved. Trimming shortened V by 2 bases and J by 0 bases, and 3 bases separated the two germline ends. Per the germline V gene, CDR1 is MRHNA and CDR2 is SNTAGT. The CDR3 covers 13 residues. The CDR3 here is CASSDGSTDTQYF. The CDR3 nucleotides are TGTGCCAGCAGTGACGGGAGCACAGATACGCAGTATTTT.

V gene TRBV11-2 combines with J gene TRBJ1-1; D is uncertain. CDR3 length: 16 residues. Looked up from germline, CDR1 is SGHAT and CDR2 is FQNNGV. Trimming took 2 bases from V and 1 from J, leaving 14 bases between them. The DNA for the CDR3 is TGTGCCAGCAGCTTAACGGGAATTGCGGGGAACACTGAAGCTTTCTTT. It encodes CASSLTGIAGNTEAFF.

The chain is built from TRBV29-1 and TRBJ2-3; 7 nucleotides align to TRBD1. Germline assignment: CDR1 SQVTM and CDR2 ANQGSEA. V lost 6 bases, J lost 1 base, and 10 bases stayed unmatched. This CDR3 is built from 15 residues. Here the CDR3 DNA reads TGCAGCGTGGGAAAGACAGGGCTAGGCACAGATACGCAGTATTTT. Translation gives CSVGKTGLGTDTQYF.

The chain links TRBV7-6 to TRBJ2-2, with 14 bases that match TRBD2. CDR1 and CDR2 from the germline V gene are SGHVS and FNYEAQ. V gave up 7 bases and J gave up 7 bases; unmatched junction bases: 11. This CDR3 region has 17 residues. CDR3: CASTMGLAGVYGGELFF. Here the CDR3 DNA reads TGTGCCAGCACCATGGGACTAGCGGGGGTCTATGGCGGGGAGCTGTTTTTT.

The gene calls are TRBV27 and TRBJ2-1; the D is unclear. The germline V and J ends were trimmed by 7 bases and 4 bases, with 8 bases remaining between them. The germline CDR1 and CDR2 sequences are MNHEY and SMNVEV (reference sequence). The CDR3 runs 12 residues. The CDR3 bases are TGTGCCAGCAAGGTGGGATACAATGAGCAGTTCTTC. Its protein product is CASKVGYNEQFF.

The CDR3: CASSVAGPFF. CDR3 DNA sequence: TGTGCCAGCAGTGTCGCGGGCCCTTTCTTT. V and J are TRBV7-9 and TRBJ1-1, with D hard to call. The V gene lost 6 bases and the J gene lost 12 bases, with 11 bases spanning the gap. The CDR3 is 10 amino acids. The germline CDR1 and CDR2 sequences are SEHNR and FQNEAQ (reference sequence).

The CDR3 DNA sequence: TGTGCCAGCAGTTCGGACAGCTCTTATGGCTACACCTTC. Translating it yields CASSSDSSYGYTF. The chain recombines TRBV27 with TRBJ1-2; weak D call: TRBD1 (6 bases). Germline V lookup: CDR1 MNHEY, CDR2 SMNVEV (reference sequence). Trimming stripped 4 bases from V and 5 bases from J, with 11 bases between. The CDR3 has 13 amino acids.

The CDR3: CASSLPWMKVGELFF. For the CDR3, the DNA is TGTGCCAGCAGCTTACCCTGGATGAAAGTGGGGGAGCTGTTTTTT. V usage is TRBV7-9 and J usage is TRBJ2-2; D is uncertain. V lost 2 bases, J lost 8 bases, and 15 bases lay in between. Germline loops: CDR1 SEHNR, CDR2 FQNEAQ (reference sequence). The CDR3 runs to 15 residues.

This rearrangement joins TRBV10-2 to TRBJ2-2; 7 bases fit TRBD2. CDR3 length: 16 residues. With 2 bases clipped from V and 3 bases from J, the junction kept 6 bases outside the gene matches. Germline CDR1 reads WSHSY; CDR2 reads SAAADI. CDR3 sequence reads: CASSELRGRDTGELFF. Written as DNA, the CDR3 is TGCGCCAGCAGTGAGCTACGGGGGAGGGACACCGGGGAGCTGTTTTTT.

The chain links TRBV4-1 to TRBJ2-7; D tentatively reads TRBD1 or TRBD2 (6 bases each). This CDR3 region has 18 residues. Trimming left V 3 bases short and J 1 base short, with 22 bases between. Germline V gene lookup returns CDR1 MGHRA and CDR2 YSYEKL. In DNA, the CDR3 is TGCGCCAGCAGCCATCTCGCCCAGACAGGAGGGAGGTCCTACGAGCAGTACTTC. Its translation is CASSHLAQTGGRSYEQYF.

This chain uses TRBV7-2 with TRBJ2-3, with 10 bases fitting TRBD2. This CDR3 contains 16 residues. With V trimmed by 5 bases and J by 6 bases, 11 bases remained unmatched. Germline CDR1 and CDR2: SGHTA and FQGNSA. The CDR3 DNA sequence: TGTGCCAGCAGCCCAGAGCGGGAGGGCCAATCGGATACGCAGTATTTT. Its translation is CASSPEREGQSDTQYF.